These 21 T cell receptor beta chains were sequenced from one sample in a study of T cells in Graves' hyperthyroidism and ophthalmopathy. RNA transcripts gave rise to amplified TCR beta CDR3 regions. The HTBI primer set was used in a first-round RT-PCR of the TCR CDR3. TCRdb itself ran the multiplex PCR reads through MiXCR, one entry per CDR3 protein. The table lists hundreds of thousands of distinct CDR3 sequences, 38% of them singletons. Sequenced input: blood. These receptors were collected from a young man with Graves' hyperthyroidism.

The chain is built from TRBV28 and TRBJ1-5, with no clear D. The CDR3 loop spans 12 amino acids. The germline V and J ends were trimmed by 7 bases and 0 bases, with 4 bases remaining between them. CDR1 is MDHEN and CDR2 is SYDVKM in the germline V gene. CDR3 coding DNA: TGTGCCAGCACAGTTAGCAATCAGCCCCAGCATTTT. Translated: CASTVSNQPQHF.

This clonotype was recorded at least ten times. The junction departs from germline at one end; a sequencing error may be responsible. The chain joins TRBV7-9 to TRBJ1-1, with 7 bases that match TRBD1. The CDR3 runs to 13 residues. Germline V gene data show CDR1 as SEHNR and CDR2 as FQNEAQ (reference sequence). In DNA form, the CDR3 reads TGTGCTAGCAGCTTACAGGGGCACACTGAAGCTTTCTTT. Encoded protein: CASSLQGHTEAFF.

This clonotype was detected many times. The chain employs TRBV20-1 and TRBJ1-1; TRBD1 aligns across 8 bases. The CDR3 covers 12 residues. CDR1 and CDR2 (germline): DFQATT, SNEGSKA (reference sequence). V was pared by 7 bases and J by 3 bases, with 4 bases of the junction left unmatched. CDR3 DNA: TGCAGTGTCGCACAGGGGGACACTGAAGCTTTCTTT. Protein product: CSVAQGDTEAFF.

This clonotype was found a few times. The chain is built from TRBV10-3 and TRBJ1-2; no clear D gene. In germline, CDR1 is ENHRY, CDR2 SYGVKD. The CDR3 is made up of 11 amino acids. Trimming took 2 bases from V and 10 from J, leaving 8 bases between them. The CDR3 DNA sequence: TGTGCCATCAGTGAGGCGGGGTACTACACCTTC. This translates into CAISEAGYYTF.

The CDR3 reads CASSRTGGELFF. The CDR3 DNA is TGTGCCAGCAGCCGAACAGGCGGGGAGCTGTTTTTT. The V call is TRBV7-9, the J call TRBJ2-2; a possible D gene is TRBD1 (5 bases). Germline assignment: CDR1 SEHNR and CDR2 FQNEAQ (reference sequence). Trimming stripped 5 bases from V and 7 bases from J, with 8 bases between. The CDR3 sequence is 12 residues long.

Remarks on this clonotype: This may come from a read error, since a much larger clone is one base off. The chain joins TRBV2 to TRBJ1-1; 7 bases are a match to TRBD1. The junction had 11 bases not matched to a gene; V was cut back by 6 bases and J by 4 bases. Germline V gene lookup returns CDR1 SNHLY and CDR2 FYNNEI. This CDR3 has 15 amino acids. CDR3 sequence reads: CASREQGTPSTEAFF. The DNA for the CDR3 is TGTGCCAGCAGAGAACAGGGGACACCCAGCACTGAAGCTTTCTTT.

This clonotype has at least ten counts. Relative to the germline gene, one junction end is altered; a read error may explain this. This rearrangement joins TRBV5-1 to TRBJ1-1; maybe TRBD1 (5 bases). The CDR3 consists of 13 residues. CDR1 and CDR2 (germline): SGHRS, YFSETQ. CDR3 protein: CASSLDSSTEAFF. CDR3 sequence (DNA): TGTGCCAGCAGCTTAGACAGCAGCACTGAAGCTTTCTTT.

DNA of the CDR3: TGCAGTGCTAAAACCGGGAGTCTCGAGCAGTACTTC. This sequence encodes CSAKTGSLEQYF. The chain is built from TRBV20-1 and TRBJ2-7, with D perhaps matching TRBD2 (6 bases). Trimming took 4 bases from V and 6 from J, leaving 13 bases between them. The germline V gene encodes CDR1 DFQATT and CDR2 SNEGSKA (reference sequence). This CDR3 has 12 residues.

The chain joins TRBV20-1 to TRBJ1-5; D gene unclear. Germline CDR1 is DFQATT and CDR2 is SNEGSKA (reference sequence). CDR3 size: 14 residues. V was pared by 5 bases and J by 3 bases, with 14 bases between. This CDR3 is CSAGPYEFNQPQHF. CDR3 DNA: TGCAGTGCTGGACCGTACGAATTCAATCAGCCCCAGCATTTT.

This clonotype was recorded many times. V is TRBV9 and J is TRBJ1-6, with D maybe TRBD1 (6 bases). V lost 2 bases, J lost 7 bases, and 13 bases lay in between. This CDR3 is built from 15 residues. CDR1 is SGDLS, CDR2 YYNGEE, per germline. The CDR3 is CASSVSGQLNSPLHF. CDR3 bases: TGTGCCAGCAGCGTTTCTGGACAGCTGAATTCACCCCTCCACTTT.

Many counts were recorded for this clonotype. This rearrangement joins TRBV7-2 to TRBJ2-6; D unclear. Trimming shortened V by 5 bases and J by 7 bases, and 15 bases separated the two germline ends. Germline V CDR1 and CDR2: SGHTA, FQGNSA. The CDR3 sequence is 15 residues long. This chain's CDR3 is CASSPQWMLANVLTF. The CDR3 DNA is TGTGCCAGCAGCCCCCAGTGGATGTTAGCCAACGTCCTGACTTTC.

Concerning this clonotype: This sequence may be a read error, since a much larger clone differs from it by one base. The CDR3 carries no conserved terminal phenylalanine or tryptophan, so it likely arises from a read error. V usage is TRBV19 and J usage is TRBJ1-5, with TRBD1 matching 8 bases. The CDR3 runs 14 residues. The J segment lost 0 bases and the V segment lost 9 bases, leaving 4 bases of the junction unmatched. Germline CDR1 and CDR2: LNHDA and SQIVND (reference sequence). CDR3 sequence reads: CASAGQDSNQPQHL. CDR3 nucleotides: TGTGCCAGCGCGGGACAGGATAGCAATCAGCCCCAGCATCTT.

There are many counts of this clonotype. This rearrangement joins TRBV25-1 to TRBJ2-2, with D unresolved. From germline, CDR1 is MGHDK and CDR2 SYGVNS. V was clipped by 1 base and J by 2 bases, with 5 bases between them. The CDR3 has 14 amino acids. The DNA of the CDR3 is TGTGCCAGCAGTGAATTAAGCAACACCGGGGAGCTGTTTTTT. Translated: CASSELSNTGELFF.

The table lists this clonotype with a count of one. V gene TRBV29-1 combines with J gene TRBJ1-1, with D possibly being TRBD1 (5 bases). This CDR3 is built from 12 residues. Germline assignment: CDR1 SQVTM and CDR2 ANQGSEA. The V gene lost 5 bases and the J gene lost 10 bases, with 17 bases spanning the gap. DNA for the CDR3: TGCAGCGTTTCGGGGGGGGGATTAGTAGCTTTCTTT. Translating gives CSVSGGGLVAFF. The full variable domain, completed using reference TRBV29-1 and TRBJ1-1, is SAVISQKPSRDICQRGTSLTIQCQVDSQVTMMFWYRQQPGQSLTLIATANQGSEATYESGFVIDKFPISRPNLTFSTLTVSNMSPEDSSIYLCSVSGGGLVAFFGQGTRLTVV.

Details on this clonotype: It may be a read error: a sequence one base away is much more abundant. CDR3: CAGSIGRWAFF. The CDR3 nucleotides read TGTGCCGGTAGTATCGGGAGGTGGGCTTTCTTT. This rearrangement joins TRBV19 to TRBJ1-1; D is undetermined. Germline CDR1 is LNHDA and CDR2 is SQIVND (reference sequence). The CDR3 loop spans 11 amino acids.

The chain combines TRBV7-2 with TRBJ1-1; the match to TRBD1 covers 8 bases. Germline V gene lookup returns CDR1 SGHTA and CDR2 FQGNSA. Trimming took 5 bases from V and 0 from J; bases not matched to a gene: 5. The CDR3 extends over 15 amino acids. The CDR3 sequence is CASSPQGALNTEAFF. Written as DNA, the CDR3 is TGTGCCAGCAGCCCCCAGGGGGCTCTGAACACTGAAGCTTTCTTT.

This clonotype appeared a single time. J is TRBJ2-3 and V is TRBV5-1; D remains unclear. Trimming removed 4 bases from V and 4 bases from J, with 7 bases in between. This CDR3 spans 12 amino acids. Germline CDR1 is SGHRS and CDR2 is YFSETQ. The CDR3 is CASSHGADTQYF. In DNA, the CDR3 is TGCGCCAGCAGCCATGGAGCAGATACGCAGTATTTT.

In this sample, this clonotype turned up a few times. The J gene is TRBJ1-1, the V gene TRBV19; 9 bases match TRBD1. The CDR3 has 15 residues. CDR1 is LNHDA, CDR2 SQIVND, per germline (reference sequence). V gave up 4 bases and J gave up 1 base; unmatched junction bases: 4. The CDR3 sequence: CASSKGQGRNTEAFF. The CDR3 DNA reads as TGTGCCAGTAGTAAAGGACAGGGGAGGAACACTGAAGCTTTCTTT.

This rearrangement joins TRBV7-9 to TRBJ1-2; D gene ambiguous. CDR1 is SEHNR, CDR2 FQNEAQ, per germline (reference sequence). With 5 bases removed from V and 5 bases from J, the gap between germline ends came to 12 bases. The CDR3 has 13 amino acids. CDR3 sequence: CASSNSTDYGYTF. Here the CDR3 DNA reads TGTGCCAGCAGCAATTCGACCGATTATGGCTACACCTTC.

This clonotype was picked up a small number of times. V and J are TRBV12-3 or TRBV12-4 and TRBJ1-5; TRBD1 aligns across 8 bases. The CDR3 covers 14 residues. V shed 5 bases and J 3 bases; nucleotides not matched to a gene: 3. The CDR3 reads CASSPGQDNQPQHF. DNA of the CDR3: TGTGCCAGCAGTCCGGGACAGGACAATCAGCCCCAGCATTTT.

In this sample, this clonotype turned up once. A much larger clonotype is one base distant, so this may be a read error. CDR3 loop: CASSSGTGEASNQPQHF. The CDR3 coding sequence is TGCGCCAGCAGCTCGGGGACAGGGGAGGCGAGCAATCAGCCCCAGCATTTT. The J gene is TRBJ1-5, the V gene TRBV5-1; 10 bases agree with TRBD1. This CDR3 spans 17 amino acids. Trimming took 3 bases from V and 1 from J; bases not matched to a gene: 7. Germline CDR1 reads SGHRS; CDR2 reads YFSETQ.